Listed below are T cell receptor beta chains from one sample, sequenced in a study of shared clonotypes between healthy human individuals. Profiling relied on immunoSEQ multiplex PCR, and the TCRdb table lists in-frame clones only, not all of them. In the table there are around 2,000,000 clones, about 95% of which are singletons. Material for sequencing was naive CD8+ T cells sorted from blood. Source of these receptors: a man aged 18-30 years in good health. The conserved cysteine and the conserved F or W are not part of the CDR3 here. D genes are given only for firm matches.

TRBV27	-	TRBJ1-1	ASSLHRTLNTEAF
TRBV2	-	TRBJ2-7	ASRQSVLSSYEQY
TRBV30	-	TRBJ1-1	AWSGGLEAF
TRBV27	TRBD2	TRBJ2-7	ASSFRAGTTYEQY
TRBV13	-	TRBJ1-4	ASSPGAGREKLF
TRBV30	-	TRBJ2-7	AWSVLVSSYEQY
TRBV6-1	-	TRBJ2-7	ASSGEGIDEQY
TRBV19	-	TRBJ1-1	ASSIAYGNTEAF
TRBV7-9	-	TRBJ1-3	ASSLGPSASGNTIY
TRBV2	-	TRBJ1-2	ASSPGHPYGYT
TRBV6-5	-	TRBJ2-5	ASSYLGAQETQY
TRBV5-6	TRBD1	TRBJ1-1	ASSFGTGMNTEAF
TRBV7-9	-	TRBJ2-2	ASGGADTGELF
TRBV30	TRBD1	TRBJ1-1	AWKPGQGVTEAF
TRBV5-1	-	TRBJ2-7	ASSAGPAYEQY
TRBV7-9	-	TRBJ2-1	ASSLVKSGQNRTEQF
TRBV4-1	-	TRBJ2-7	ASSQASEQY
TRBV7-9	-	TRBJ1-6	ASSSLSWDSPLH
TRBV29-1	TRBD2	TRBJ2-7	SVEELAGISYEQY
TRBV27	-	TRBJ1-4	ASSWGTGEKLF
TRBV9	-	TRBJ1-1	ASSPAPRTEAF
TRBV4-1	TRBD1	TRBJ2-7	ASSQAQTGANYEQY
TRBV28	-	TRBJ2-7	ASSFPPGDTTYEQY
TRBV28	TRBD1	TRBJ2-7	ASSPPPGQIYEQY
TRBV6-1	TRBD1	TRBJ2-7	ASSEGQGADEQY
TRBV4-3	-	TRBJ1-1	ASSQDSEGTNTEAF
TRBV9	-	TRBJ2-7	ASSVGGGSEQY
TRBV7-9	TRBD2	TRBJ2-4	ASSSTGTSLTAKNIQY
TRBV2	-	TRBJ1-2	ASSGSGYT
TRBV28	-	TRBJ1-1	ASSQTGTRWEAF
TRBV6-5	-	TRBJ1-2	ASSYGQAYT
TRBV2	-	TRBJ2-5	ASSGGETQY
TRBV6-6	TRBD1	TRBJ1-2	ASSYEGQNYGYT
TRBV5-4	-	TRBJ2-5	ASSSVGSPQETQY
TRBV6-6	-	TRBJ2-3	ASSSGGVGGTDTQY
TRBV7-8	TRBD2	TRBJ2-1	ASSLALLAGEAYNEQF
TRBV4-3	-	TRBJ1-3	ASSQDVAGTSGNTIY